The clone carrying this T cell receptor beta chain was picked up a small number of times. The data were taken from a study of identical twins. In TCRdb, the 5' RACE reads were re-called with MiXCR into one record per CDR3 protein. The sample yields fewer than 500,000 distinct CDR3 sequences, approximately 24% seen once. The CDR3 runs 14 residues. Germline lookup yields CDR1 SGHDT and CDR2 YYEEEE. Trimming took off 4 bases at V and 2 bases at J, with 12 bases between the two ends. The same sample was also studied in work on T cells expressing NK-cell markers.

Source material: CD4+ T cells sorted from blood. The TCR comes from a woman aged 18-29 years in good health. The chain uses TRBV5-6 and TRBJ2-5; D may be TRBD1 (7 bases). The CDR3 nucleotides read TGTGCCAGCAGCGCCCAGGGGGGACAAGAGACCCAGTACTTC. This codes for CASSAQGGQETQYF.